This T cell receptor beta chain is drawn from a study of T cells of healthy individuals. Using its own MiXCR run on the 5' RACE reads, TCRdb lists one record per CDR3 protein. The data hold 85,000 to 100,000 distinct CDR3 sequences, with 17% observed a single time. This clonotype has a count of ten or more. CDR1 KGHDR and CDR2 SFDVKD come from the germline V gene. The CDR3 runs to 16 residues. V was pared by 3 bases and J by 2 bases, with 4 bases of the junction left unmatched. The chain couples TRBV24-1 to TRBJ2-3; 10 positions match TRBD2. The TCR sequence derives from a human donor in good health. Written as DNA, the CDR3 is TGTGCCACCAGTGATGGACTAGCGGTAATCACAGATACGCAGTATTTT. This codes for CATSDGLAVITDTQYF.